The 9 T cell receptor beta chains reported below all come from one sample, sequenced in a study of blood T cell repertoires in COVID-19 (dated by TCRdb to the early 2020s). Library construction relied on the immunoSEQ multiplex PCR assay. TCRdb took over this immuneACCESS table, retaining in-frame rearrangements with V and J assigned. Such tables are incomplete; in checked studies, under half of the missing clones stem from an unresolved V gene, and the remainder is unexplained. For this sample the table gives around 100,000 clones, of which 75% to 90% were detected only once. Of the sample, around 12% falls within the top ten clones. The sequencing sample was made of peripheral blood. These receptors were taken from a human donor in a cohort sampled during active COVID-19.

The J gene is TRBJ1-4, the V gene TRBV7-9; possibly TRBD1 for D (5 bases). The CDR3 totals 15 residues. Germline lookup yields CDR1 SEHNR and CDR2 FQNEAQ (reference sequence). V was clipped by 5 bases and J by 0 bases, with 10 bases between them. The CDR3 sequence: CASSATGATNEKLFF. DNA of the CDR3: TGTGCCAGCAGCGCCACAGGAGCAACTAATGAAAAACTGTTTTTT.

The CDR3 nucleotides are TGTGCCTGGAGTGAGGGGATCGGGGATACGCAGTATTTT. This gives the protein CAWSEGIGDTQYF. The rearrangement links TRBV30 to TRBJ2-3, with D possibly being TRBD1 (5 bases). Trimming cost V 1 base and J 6 bases, with 11 bases left between them. Per the germline V gene, CDR1 is GTSNPN and CDR2 is SVGIG (reference sequence). This CDR3 is built from 13 residues.

In this sample, this clone turned up a few times. The rearrangement uses TRBV30 and TRBJ1-4; D might be TRBD1 (5 bases). Germline V gives CDR1 GTSNPN, CDR2 SVGIG (reference sequence). V shed 0 bases and J shed 8 bases, with 13 bases lying between them. The CDR3 is made up of 14 amino acids. CDR3 region: CAWSVGRAYEKLFF. The CDR3 nucleotides read TGTGCCTGGAGTGTAGGCAGGGCATACGAAAAACTGTTTTTT.

The V call is TRBV9, the J call TRBJ2-3, with D perhaps matching TRBD1 (5 bases). CDR3 length equals 16 residues. CDR1 and CDR2 from the germline V gene are SGDLS and YYNGEE. The ends were cut back, 3 bases at V and 6 bases at J, with 20 bases in the middle. The CDR3 DNA reads TGTGCCAGCAGCGCGAGAGAAGGGGTATTCACGGATACGCAGTATTTT. Protein: CASSAREGVFTDTQYF.

This sequence joins TRBV19 and TRBJ1-5; 8 nucleotides agree with TRBD1. This CDR3 has 14 residues. Germline V lookup: CDR1 LNHDA, CDR2 SQIVND (reference sequence). V lost 4 bases and J lost 6; bases outside the gene matches: 5. The CDR3 reads CASSKRQGPQPQHF. CDR3 nucleotides: TGTGCCAGTAGTAAAAGACAGGGGCCTCAGCCCCAGCATTTT.

This chain links TRBV3-1 (or the pseudogene TRBV3-2) with TRBJ1-3, with 9 nucleotides matching TRBD1. J gave up 1 base and V 4 bases, and 11 bases lay outside the gene matches. Germline CDR1 LGHDT, CDR2 YNNKEL (reference sequence). The CDR3 runs to 18 residues. Written as DNA, the CDR3 is TGTGCCAGCAGCCCAAGCCCGGTGGGACAGGGATCTGGAAACACCATATATTTT. It translates to CASSPSPVGQGSGNTIYF.

This chain uses TRBV4-1 with TRBJ2-7; 13 bases match TRBD2. The CDR3 sequence is 16 residues long. Germline CDR1 and CDR2: MGHRA and YSYEKL. V dropped 5 bases and J dropped 3; count of bases not matched to a gene: 7. CDR3 in amino acids: CASSFELAGGHYEQYF. The CDR3 DNA is TGCGCCAGCAGCTTCGAACTAGCGGGGGGGCACTACGAGCAGTACTTC.

This rearrangement joins TRBV28 to TRBJ2-3; D uncertain. There are 16 residues in the CDR3. The germline V and J ends were trimmed by 1 base and 0 bases, with 11 bases remaining between them. Germline assignment: CDR1 MDHEN and CDR2 SYDVKM. CDR3 DNA: TGTGCCAGCAGTTTATCGGGTCTTTCTAGCACAGATACGCAGTATTTT. It translates to CASSLSGLSSTDTQYF.

This chain connects TRBV5-1 to TRBJ2-3; TRBD1 matches 8 bases. The CDR3 consists of 15 residues. The V and J ends lost 3 bases and 2 bases, in that order; junction bases with no gene match: 5. Germline V lookup: CDR1 SGHRS, CDR2 YFSETQ. As DNA, the CDR3 is TGCGCCAGCAGCTCGACAGGGGACCTCACAGATACGCAGTATTTT. Its translation is CASSSTGDLTDTQYF.